This T cell receptor beta chain comes out of a study of cytomegalovirus exposure and HLA in healthy donors. A remark on this clone: The antigen remains undetermined.

This CDR3 has 14 amino acids. Germline V gene sequence: CDR1 SGHRS, CDR2 YFSETQ. Trimming shortened V by 1 base and J by 5 bases, and 9 bases separated the two germline ends. Study-wide findings and caveats: An apparent linkage of common viral pathogens to several of the most significant clusters emerged in a later analysis.

Each donor's status was that of a healthy bone marrow donor. Unrecorded immune exposure was likely among donors, who were nominally healthy when sampled. The study ran its PCR with 60 Vbeta and 13 Jbeta primers. The repertoire was sequenced with immunoSEQ multiplex PCR; TCRdb's copy has only in-frame clones and lacks some. In the table there are approximately 180,000 clones, over 9.5% of which are singletons. This TCR was recovered from a man aged 50 to 60 in good health and CMV-seropositive. The sample taken for sequencing was PBMCs. The chain uses TRBV5-1 and TRBJ1-4, with D possibly TRBD1 on 6 matching bases. This CDR3 reads CASSLNRVNEKLFF. CDR3 in DNA: TGCGCCAGCAGCTTGAACAGGGTGAATGAAAAACTGTTTTTT.